Presented here are 16 T cell receptor beta chains from one specimen sequenced in a study of blood T cells in healthy people across ages. Through a sample-barcoded 5' primer and a J-beta primer mix, a second PCR was run for about 6 to 12 cycles. TCRdb fed the 5' RACE reads into MiXCR, producing one record per CDR3 protein. The sample shows fewer than 900,000 distinct CDR3 sequences, 35% to 40% of them seen only once. What was sequenced was blood. The receptors were gathered from a man aged 18 to 30 in good health.

V is TRBV6-6 and J is TRBJ2-3; perhaps TRBD2 as D (6 bases). Germline CDR1 is MNHNY and CDR2 is SVGAGI (reference sequence). V dropped 5 bases and J dropped 2 bases, with 14 bases sitting between them. The CDR3 is 15 residues long. The CDR3 reads CASSPGRDVTDTQYF. As DNA, the CDR3 is TGTGCCAGCAGTCCGGGGCGGGATGTCACAGATACGCAGTATTTT.

This clonotype was seen once. The chain joins TRBV20-1 to TRBJ2-5; 8 bases line up with TRBD2. The CDR3 is made up of 15 amino acids. Per the germline V gene, CDR1 is DFQATT and CDR2 is SNEGSKA (reference sequence). Trimming at V came to 4 bases and at J to 3 bases, leaving 10 bases not matched to a gene. The CDR3 region is CSAIISGDIEETQYF. The CDR3 DNA sequence: TGCAGTGCTATTATTAGCGGGGACATTGAAGAGACCCAGTACTTC.

This clonotype came up a few times. V and J are TRBV10-3 and TRBJ2-3; 12 bases map to TRBD2. Per germline, CDR1 ENHRY and CDR2 SYGVKD. There are 14 residues in the CDR3. V shed 2 bases, J shed 7 bases, and the junction held 1 base outside the gene matches. The CDR3 region has the DNA TGTGCCATCAGTGAGACTAGCGGGGGGAATACGCAGTATTTT. Protein: CAISETSGGNTQYF.

The gene calls are TRBV28 and TRBJ2-1; either TRBD1 or TRBD2 may supply D (5 bases each). Matching the DNA end better, TRBJ2-7 makes the J call doubtful. CDR3 size: 15 residues. Germline assignment: CDR1 MDHEN and CDR2 SYDVKM. The CDR3 is CASTGWAGSPNEQYF. CDR3 bases: TGTGCCAGCACGGGATGGGCAGGGAGCCCTAATGAGCAGTACTTC.

About this clonotype: Possible read error: a much larger clone is one base away. The gene calls are TRBV20-1 and TRBJ2-7; TRBD2 might be the D (6 bases). V was clipped by 8 bases and J by 1 base, with 12 bases between them. Germline CDR1 is DFQATT and CDR2 is SNEGSKA (reference sequence). The CDR3 extends over 12 amino acids. In nucleotides, the CDR3 is TGCAGTTTACGGGGGACGTCCTACGAGCAGTACTTC. Residues: CSLRGTSYEQYF.

The chain is built from TRBV4-3 and TRBJ2-2; no clear D. CDR3 size: 15 residues. The germline V gene encodes CDR1 LGHNA and CDR2 YSLEER. The V and J ends lost 3 bases and 7 bases respectively, with 15 bases between them. The CDR3 coding sequence is TGCGCCAGCAGCCATCGCGCCCTAACTGGCGGGGAGCTGTTTTTT. Protein sequence: CASSHRALTGGELFF.

This clonotype has only a few counts. The chain links TRBV6-2 or TRBV6-3 to TRBJ2-7; D possibly corresponds to TRBD2 (5 bases). The CDR3 has 14 residues. With 2 bases removed from V and 4 bases from J, the gap between germline ends came to 12 bases. Looked up from germline, CDR1 is MNHEY and CDR2 is SVGEGT. The CDR3 region is CASSYADFSYEQYF. CDR3 DNA sequence: TGTGCCAGCAGTTACGCGGACTTTTCATACGAGCAGTACTTC.

This clonotype was seen a handful of times. CDR3 DNA: TGTGCCAGCAGCCAAGACTATAGCACAGATACGCAGTATTTT. It translates to CASSQDYSTDTQYF. The genes are TRBV4-2 and TRBJ2-3; D not certain. Trimming shortened V by 0 bases and J by 0 bases, and 4 bases separated the two germline ends. Germline V gene lookup returns CDR1 LGHNA and CDR2 YNFKEQ. The CDR3 extends over 14 amino acids.

A few counts support this clonotype. The chain links TRBV6-5 to TRBJ2-5; maybe TRBD1 (6 bases). The CDR3 sequence is 15 residues long. V dropped 5 bases and J dropped 0 bases, with 13 bases sitting between them. Germline CDR1 and CDR2: MNHEY and SVGAGI. CDR3 residues: CASSKGGYYQETQYF. Here the CDR3 DNA reads TGTGCCAGCAGTAAAGGGGGATACTACCAAGAGACCCAGTACTTC.

V gene TRBV27 combines with J gene TRBJ2-7; maybe TRBD1 (5 bases). CDR1 is MNHEY and CDR2 is SMNVEV in the germline V gene (reference sequence). The CDR3 totals 14 residues. V gave up 8 bases and J gave up 1 base, with 15 bases separating them. CDR3 sequence reads: CASGAPFLSYEQYF. The CDR3 nucleotides are TGTGCCAGCGGGGCCCCTTTCCTATCCTACGAGCAGTACTTC.

For the CDR3, the DNA is TGTGCCAGCAGCCAAGATAAAGGGGAGTTCAATGAAGCTTTCTTT. Its protein product is CASSQDKGEFNEAFF. The chain has TRBV14 and TRBJ1-1; TRBD1 might be the D (5 bases). The CDR3 covers 15 residues. CDR1 is SGHDN, CDR2 FVKESK, per germline. Trimming pared 0 bases from V and 7 bases from J, leaving 15 bases between.

This clonotype was found a few times. One junction end disagrees with the germline gene, perhaps due to a read error. The chain carries TRBV5-1 and TRBJ2-7; D possibly corresponds to TRBD1 (5 bases). The germline V gene has CDR1 SGHRS and CDR2 YFSETQ. The CDR3 sequence is 13 residues long. The CDR3 DNA sequence: TGCGCCAGCAGCCCAGACAGAGCCTACAAGCAGTACTTC. It specifies CASSPDRAYKQYF.

At least ten counts were recorded for this clonotype. J is TRBJ2-7 and V is TRBV12-3 or TRBV12-4; 7 nucleotides agree with TRBD1. The CDR3 spans 14 residues. The V segment lost 6 bases and the J segment 2 bases; nucleotides outside the gene matches: 7. The CDR3 DNA reads TGTGCCAGCAGCCAGCTGGACAGGCCCTACGAGCAGTACTTC. Its translation: CASSQLDRPYEQYF.

This clonotype was counted ten times or more. V is TRBV10-3 and J is TRBJ1-6; no reliable D call. From germline, CDR1 is ENHRY and CDR2 SYGVKD. This CDR3 is built from 13 residues. The V end was cut by 0 bases, the J end by 8 bases, with 5 bases between. CDR3 region: CAISESDDSPLHF. The CDR3 nucleotides read TGTGCCATCAGTGAGTCAGATGATTCACCCCTCCACTTT.

This clonotype was picked up a small number of times. V gene TRBV2 combines with J gene TRBJ2-7; D gene uncertain. The V end lost 7 bases, the J end lost 0 bases, and 7 bases lay between the germline ends. This CDR3 is 12 amino acids long. Germline CDR1 is SNHLY and CDR2 is FYNNEI. For the CDR3, the DNA is TGTGCCAGCAAAGGTGGCTCCTACGAGCAGTACTTC. This translates into CASKGGSYEQYF.

The chain has TRBV4-3 and TRBJ1-2, with D hard to call. Germline V gene data show CDR1 as LGHNA and CDR2 as YSLEER. The CDR3 has 13 amino acids. Trimming pared 0 bases from V and 8 bases from J, leaving 10 bases between. CDR3 protein: CASSQELGFGYTF. The DNA for the CDR3 is TGCGCCAGCAGCCAAGAGTTAGGATTCGGCTACACCTTC.